Given below is one T cell receptor beta chain in context. Its cognate antigen is unknown. At one boundary the junction diverges from the germline segment, which might be a read error. The sample originates from a study of tumor and adjacent non-tumor tissue in lung cancer. Study details: Histology: about twelve adenocarcinoma, a couple of squamous cell carcinoma, 1 small cell lung cancer. Study-level points and caveats: Normal lung showed higher cumulative top 100 clone frequency than tumor. Patients with more diverse tumor TCRs had worse survival.

Three rounds of nested PCR, following a modified ARM-PCR protocol, produced the TCRbeta library. TCRdb recomputed calls from the multiplex PCR reads with MiXCR, one row per CDR3 protein. The table records fewer than 100,000 distinct CDR3 sequences, about 77% of them present only once. RNA was extracted from bulk tissue without any cell sorting. More than 3 cm separated this lung sample from the edge of the tumor. Sequencing input: distant non-tumor lung tissue. The sequence was obtained from a woman between 50 and 59 years old with non-small cell lung cancer.

CDR3 nucleotides: TGTGCCAACAGCCTCAGTCGCTCTGGGGCCAACTTCCTGACTTTC. This gives the protein CANSLSRSGANFLTF. This rearrangement joins TRBV4-2 to TRBJ2-6; perhaps TRBD1 as D (5 bases). This CDR3 has 15 amino acids. Germline loops: CDR1 LGHNA, CDR2 YNFKEQ.